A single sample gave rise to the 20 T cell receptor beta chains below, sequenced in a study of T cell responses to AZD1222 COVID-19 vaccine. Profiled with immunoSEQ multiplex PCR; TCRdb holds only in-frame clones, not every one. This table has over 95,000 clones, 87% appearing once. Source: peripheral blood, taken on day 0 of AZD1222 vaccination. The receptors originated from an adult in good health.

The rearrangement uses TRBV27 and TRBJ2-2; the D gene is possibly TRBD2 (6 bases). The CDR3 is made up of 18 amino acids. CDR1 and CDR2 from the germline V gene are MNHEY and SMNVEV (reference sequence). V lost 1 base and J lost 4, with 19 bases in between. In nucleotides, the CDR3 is TGTGCCAGCAGTTTATACGGGAGACGTTTGTGGCCCACCGGGGAGCTGTTTTTT. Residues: CASSLYGRRLWPTGELFF.

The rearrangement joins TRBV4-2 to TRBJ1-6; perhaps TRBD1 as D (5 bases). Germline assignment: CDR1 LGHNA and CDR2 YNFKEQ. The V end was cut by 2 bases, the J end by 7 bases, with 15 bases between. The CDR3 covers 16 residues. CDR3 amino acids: CASSQKTGRENSPLHF. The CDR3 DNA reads TGTGCCAGCAGCCAAAAAACGGGACGGGAAAATTCACCCCTCCACTTT.

In nucleotides, the CDR3 is TGTGCCAGCAGCCAGGGGAGTCCCCCAAACTACAATGAGCAGTTCTTC. This codes for CASSQGSPPNYNEQFF. The chain couples TRBV7-2 to TRBJ2-1, with a weak D call TRBD1 (6 bases). The V end lost 5 bases, the J end lost 3 bases, and 17 bases lay between the germline ends. Germline loops: CDR1 SGHTA, CDR2 FQGNSA. The CDR3 extends over 16 amino acids. The whole variable domain, remainder taken from reference TRBV7-2 and TRBJ2-1, is GAGVSQSPSNKVTEKGKDVELRCDPISGHTALYWYRQSLGQGLEFLIYFQGNSAPDKSGLPSDRFSAERTGGSVSTLTIQRTQQEDSAVYLCASSQGSPPNYNEQFFGPGTRLTVL.

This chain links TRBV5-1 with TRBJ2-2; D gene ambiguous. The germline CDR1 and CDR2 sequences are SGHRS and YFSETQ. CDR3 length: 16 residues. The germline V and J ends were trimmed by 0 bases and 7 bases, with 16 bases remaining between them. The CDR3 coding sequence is TGCGCCAGCAGCTTGGGTGGCAATTTGGTCGGCGGGGAGCTGTTTTTT. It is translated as CASSLGGNLVGGELFF.

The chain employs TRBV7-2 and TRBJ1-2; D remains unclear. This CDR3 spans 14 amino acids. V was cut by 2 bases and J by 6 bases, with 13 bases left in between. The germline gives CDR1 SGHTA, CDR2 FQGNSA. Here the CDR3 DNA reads TGTGCCAGCAGCTTACCAAAGGTCTGGGATGGCTACACCTTC. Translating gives CASSLPKVWDGYTF.

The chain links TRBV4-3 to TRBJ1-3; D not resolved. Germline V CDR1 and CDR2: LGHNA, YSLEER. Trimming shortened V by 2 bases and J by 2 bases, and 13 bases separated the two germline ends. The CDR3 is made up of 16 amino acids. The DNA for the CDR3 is TGCGCCAGCAGCCAAACCCCGGTCTTTACTGGAAACACCATATATTTT. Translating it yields CASSQTPVFTGNTIYF.

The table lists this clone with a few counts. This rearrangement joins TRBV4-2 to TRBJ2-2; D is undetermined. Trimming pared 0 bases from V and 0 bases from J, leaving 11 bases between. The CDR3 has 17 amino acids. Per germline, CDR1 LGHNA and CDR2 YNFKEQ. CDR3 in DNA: TGTGCCAGCAGCCAAGACTGGCGGCAGGCGAACACCGGGGAGCTGTTTTTT. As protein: CASSQDWRQANTGELFF.

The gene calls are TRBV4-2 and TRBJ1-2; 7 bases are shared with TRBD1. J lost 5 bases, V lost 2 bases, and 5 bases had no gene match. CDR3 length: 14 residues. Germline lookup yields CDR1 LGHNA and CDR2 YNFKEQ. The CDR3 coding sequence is TGTGCCAGCAGCCAACAACCGGGACAGTATGGCTACACCTTC. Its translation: CASSQQPGQYGYTF.

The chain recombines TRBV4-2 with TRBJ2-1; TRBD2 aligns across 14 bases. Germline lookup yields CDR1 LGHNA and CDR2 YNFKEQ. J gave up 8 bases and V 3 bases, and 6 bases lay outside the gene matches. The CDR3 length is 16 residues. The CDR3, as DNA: TGTGCCAGCAGCCAGGCCGGGACTAGCGGGGGTGATGAGCAGTTCTTC. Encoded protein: CASSQAGTSGGDEQFF.

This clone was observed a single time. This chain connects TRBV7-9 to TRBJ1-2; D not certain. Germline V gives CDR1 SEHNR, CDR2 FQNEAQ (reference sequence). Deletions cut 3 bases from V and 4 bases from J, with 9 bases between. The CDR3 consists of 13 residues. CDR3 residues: CASSFEGIYGYTF. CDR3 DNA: TGTGCCAGCAGCTTTGAAGGGATCTATGGCTACACCTTC.

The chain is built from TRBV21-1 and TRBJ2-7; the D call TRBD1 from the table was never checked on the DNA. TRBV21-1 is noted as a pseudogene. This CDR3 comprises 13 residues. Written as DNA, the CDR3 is TGTGCCAGCCTATCAGGACAGTTCTACGAGCAGTACGTC. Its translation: CASLSGQFYEQYV.

The CDR3 is CASSQDLGGSGATQYF. DNA for the CDR3: TGTGCCAGCAGCCAAGATCTTGGGGGGTCGGGTGCGACCCAGTACTTC. This chain links TRBV3-1 (or the pseudogene TRBV3-2) with TRBJ2-5, with D possibly being TRBD2 (6 bases). In germline, CDR1 is LGHDT, CDR2 YNNKEL (reference sequence). The CDR3 has 16 residues. The V and J ends lost 0 bases and 7 bases respectively, with 18 bases between them.

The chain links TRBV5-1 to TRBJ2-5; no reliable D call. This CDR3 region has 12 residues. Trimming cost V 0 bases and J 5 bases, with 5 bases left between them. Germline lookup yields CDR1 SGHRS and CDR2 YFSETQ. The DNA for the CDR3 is TGCGCCAGCAGCTTGGTTAGGGAGACCCAGTACTTC. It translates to CASSLVRETQYF.

This CDR3 reads CASSQDPVSSYNSPLHF. The CDR3 DNA reads as TGTGCCAGCAGCCAAGATCCAGTGAGCTCCTATAATTCACCCCTCCACTTT. The chain joins TRBV4-2 to TRBJ1-6; D gene uncertain. V was trimmed by 0 bases and J by 0 bases, leaving 9 bases between them. The CDR3 is 17 residues long. Germline values: CDR1 LGHNA, CDR2 YNFKEQ.

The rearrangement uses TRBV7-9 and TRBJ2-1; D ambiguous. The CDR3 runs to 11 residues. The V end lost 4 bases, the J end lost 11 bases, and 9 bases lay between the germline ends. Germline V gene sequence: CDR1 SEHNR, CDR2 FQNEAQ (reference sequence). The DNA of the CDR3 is TGTGCCAGCAGCTCGGCAGGACAGCAGTTCTTC. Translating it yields CASSSAGQQFF.

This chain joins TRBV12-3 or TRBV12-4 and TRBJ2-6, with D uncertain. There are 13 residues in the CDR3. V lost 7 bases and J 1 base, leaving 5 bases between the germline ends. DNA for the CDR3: TGTGCCAGCATGGGATCTGGGGCCAACGTCCTGACTTTC. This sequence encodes CASMGSGANVLTF.

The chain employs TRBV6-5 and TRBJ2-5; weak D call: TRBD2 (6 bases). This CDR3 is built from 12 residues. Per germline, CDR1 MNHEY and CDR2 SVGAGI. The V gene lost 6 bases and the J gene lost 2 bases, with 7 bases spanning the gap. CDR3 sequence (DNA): TGTGCCAGCAGGGCGGGACAAGAGACCCAGTACTTC. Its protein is CASRAGQETQYF.

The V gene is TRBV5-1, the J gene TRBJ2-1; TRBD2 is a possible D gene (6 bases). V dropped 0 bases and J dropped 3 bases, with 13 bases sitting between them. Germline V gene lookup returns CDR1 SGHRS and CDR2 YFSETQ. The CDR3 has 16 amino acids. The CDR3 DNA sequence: TGCGCCAGCAGCTTGGGTTCCGGGGGTATCTACAATGAGCAGTTCTTC. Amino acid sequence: CASSLGSGGIYNEQFF. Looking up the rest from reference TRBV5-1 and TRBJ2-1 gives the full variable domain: KAGVTQTPRYLIKTRGQQVTLSCSPISGHRSVSWYQQTPGQGLQFLFEYFSETQRNKGNFPGRFSGRQFSNSRSEMNVSTLELGDSALYLCASSLGSGGIYNEQFFGPGTRLTVL.

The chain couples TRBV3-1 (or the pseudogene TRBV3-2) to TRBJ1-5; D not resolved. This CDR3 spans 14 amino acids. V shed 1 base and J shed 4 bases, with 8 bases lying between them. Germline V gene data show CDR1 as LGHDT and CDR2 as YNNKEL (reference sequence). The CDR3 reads CASSQGSGNQPQHF. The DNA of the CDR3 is TGTGCCAGCAGCCAAGGGTCCGGTAATCAGCCCCAGCATTTT.

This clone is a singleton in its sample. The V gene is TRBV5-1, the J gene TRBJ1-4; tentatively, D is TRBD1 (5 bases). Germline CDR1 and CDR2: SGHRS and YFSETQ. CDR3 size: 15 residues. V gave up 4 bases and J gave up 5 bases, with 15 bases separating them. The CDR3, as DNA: TGCGCCAGCAGCCTGGGTGGGGAGGGGAATGAAAAACTGTTTTTT. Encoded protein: CASSLGGEGNEKLFF.